The entry that follows covers one T cell receptor (beta chain) sequence. This entry is derived from a study of control samples from healthy donors and cancer patients. Germline CDR1 reads SEHNR; CDR2 reads FQNEAQ (reference sequence). CDR3 length: 12 residues. V was cut by 3 bases and J by 5 bases, with 7 bases left in between. Profiling relied on immunoSEQ multiplex PCR, and the TCRdb table lists in-frame clones only, not all of them. Here the sample spans fewer than 95,000 clones, around nine tenths being singletons. The clonotype was recovered from a man aged 25-40 years in good health. The V and J genes are TRBV7-9 and TRBJ1-2; D not resolved. The sample taken for sequencing was blood. CDR3 nucleotides: TGTGCCAGCAGCTTCGAGGGATATGGCTACACCTTC. This codes for CASSFEGYGYTF.